This T cell receptor beta chain was profiled in a study of blood T cell repertoires in COVID-19 (dated by TCRdb to 2020 to 2022). For the study in its entirety: The collaborator samples originated in the United States, Italy and Spain and spanned the acute and convalescent phases of COVID-19. A freely available public database, intended as a resource for researchers studying the immune response to SARS-CoV-2, is where the repertoires were released. Where available, HLA class I and class II types were taken from metadata supplied by the sample provider and were not determined by assay-based typing. The prospective study material was composed of cDNA or gDNA derived from T cells, B-cell-depleted T cells, or PBMCs. Nearly every sample came with metadata listing a de-identified subject ID, COVID-19 status, age in years and sex. Deeply sampled blood TCRbeta repertoires from subjects exposed to, actively infected with, or recovered from COVID-19 were included in the dataset. Samples came from the ongoing ImmuneRACE study (first 160 participants) plus 1,254 subjects from 6 global collaborators. Results and caveats for the whole study, not just this receptor: The quantity of clinical and demographic metadata differed by source and by participant and was supplied without curation.

With regard to this clone: The antigen it recognizes is unknown. Base qualities are not provided; no much larger clone lies one nucleotide away.

Enrolling through a virtual design, the prospective study's participants ranged in age from roughly 18 to 89 years and lived across 20 to 30 United States geographic areas. To assign participants to cohorts, the prospective study relied on clinical history that participants themselves reported in a screening survey and a study questionnaire. Exposed participants had been in contact with someone with a PCR-confirmed or clinician-diagnosed COVID-19 case within 2 weeks of study entry. In the prospective study, mobile phlebotomists collected whole blood, serum and a nasopharyngeal or oropharyngeal swab from each participant. Prospective study participants could optionally give additional blood draws and questionnaires over a roughly 2-month period. Prospective study blood samples were shipped either frozen or at room temperature before DNA extraction. TCRbeta CDR3 regions were amplified from genomic DNA by means of the immunoSEQ Assay, a bias-controlled multiplex PCR. The study's processing was this. The number of nucleated cells in each sample was estimated by amplification of reference gene primers within the assay. To quantify the absolute abundance of each unique TCRbeta CDR3 rearrangement, sequence reads were collapsed and filtered. For each sample, productive Simpson clonality was calculated by taking the square root of Simpson's diversity index across productive rearrangements. Drawn from immuneACCESS, this table holds only the in-frame rearrangements with V and J called that TCRdb kept. Clones are partly lost; checked studies trace under half to an unresolved V gene and leave the rest unexplained. The V and J calls and the clone size are those of that table, but D and trimming were determined from the DNA. For this sample there are 200,000 to 300,000 clones; 80% to 90% appear just once. 3.6% of the sample is in the top ten clones.

The junction shows trimming of 9 bases on V and 2 bases on J, plus 16 bases between the germline ends. Counted from cysteine to phenylalanine, this CDR3 has 14 amino acids. Left in the record is the CDR3 DNA by itself, 42 bases read in frame from the first base. As encoded in the germline V gene (reference sequence), CDR1 is LNHDA while CDR2 is SQIVND. The clonotype was recovered from a middle-aged woman who had been exposed to COVID-19. The chain uses TRBV19 and TRBJ1-1, with a tentative D gene TRBD1 over 6 matching bases. Sequenced: PBMCs or T cells enriched from blood (not recorded which). The nucleotide sequence is TGTGCCAGCCAAGCGGACAGTCATAACACTGAAGCTTTCTTT. Translation gives CASQADSHNTEAFF.